This T cell receptor beta chain was captured in a study of blood T cell repertoires in COVID-19. Study in general: From the United States, Italy and Spain came samples of acute and convalescent COVID-19.

In the source study's methods: Estimates of nucleated cell counts were drawn from the amplification of reference gene primers. Repertoires were generated with immunoSEQ multiplex PCR, while TCRdb's copy carries only in-frame clones and drops some. V, J and clone size reflect that table, while D and trimming were determined from the DNA. Of under 200,000 clones in the sample, approximately 85% are singletons; the top ten hold around 5.2%. In germline, CDR1 is SNHLY, CDR2 FYNNEI. With 5 bases removed from V and 4 bases from J, the gap between germline ends came to 17 bases. The CDR3 is 15 amino acids. The genes are TRBV2 and TRBJ1-2, with D hard to call. The sequenced sample was peripheral blood. The sequence derives from a woman at least 80 years old with acute or convalescent COVID-19. The CDR3 loop reads CASSPTRGGLYGYTF. The CDR3 nucleotides read TGTGCCAGCAGTCCCACCCGGGGAGGGCTCTATGGCTACACCTTC.